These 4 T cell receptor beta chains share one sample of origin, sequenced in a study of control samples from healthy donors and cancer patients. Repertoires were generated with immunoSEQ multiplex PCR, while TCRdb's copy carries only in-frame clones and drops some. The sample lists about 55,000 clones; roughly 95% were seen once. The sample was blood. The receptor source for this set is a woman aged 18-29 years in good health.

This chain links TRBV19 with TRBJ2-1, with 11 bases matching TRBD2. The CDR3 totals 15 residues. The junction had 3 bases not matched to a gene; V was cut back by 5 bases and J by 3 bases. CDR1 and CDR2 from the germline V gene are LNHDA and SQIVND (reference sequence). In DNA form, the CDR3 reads TGTGCCAGTAGTCTTAGCGGGGGGGTCTACAATGAGCAGTTCTTC. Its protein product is CASSLSGGVYNEQFF.

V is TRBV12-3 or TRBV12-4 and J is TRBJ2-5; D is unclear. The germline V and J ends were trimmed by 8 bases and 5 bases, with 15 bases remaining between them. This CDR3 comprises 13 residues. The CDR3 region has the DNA TGTGCCAGCGGTACCCGCCCCGGGGAGACCCAGTACTTC. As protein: CASGTRPGETQYF.

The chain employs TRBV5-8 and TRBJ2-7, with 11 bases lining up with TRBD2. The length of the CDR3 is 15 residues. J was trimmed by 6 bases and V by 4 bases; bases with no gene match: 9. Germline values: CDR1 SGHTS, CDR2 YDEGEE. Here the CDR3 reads CASSHRLAGWGEQYF. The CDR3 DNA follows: TGTGCCAGCAGCCATCGACTAGCGGGGTGGGGCGAGCAGTACTTC.

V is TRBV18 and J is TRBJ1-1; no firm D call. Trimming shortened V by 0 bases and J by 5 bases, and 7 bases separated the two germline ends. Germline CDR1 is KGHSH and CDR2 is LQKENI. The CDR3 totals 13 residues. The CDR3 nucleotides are TGTGCCAGCTCACCACCGGTGGGGACTGAAGCTTTCTTT. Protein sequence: CASSPPVGTEAFF.